This TCR beta chain is from a study of blood T cells in healthy people across ages. This clonotype was picked up one time. A read error may account for a junction end that differs from germline. This CDR3 comprises 16 residues. CDR1 and CDR2 (germline): MNHEY, SMNVEV (reference sequence). Next came a second PCR, run for roughly 6 to 11 cycles, which used a sample-barcoded 5' primer along with a J-beta primer mix. TCRdb called the 5' RACE reads again in MiXCR, with one record for every CDR3 protein. The sample lists 1,500,000 or so distinct CDR3 sequences, roughly 64% occurring once. This chain connects TRBV27 to TRBJ2-1; 8 nucleotides line up with TRBD2. Sequenced sample: blood. The TCR was taken from a man aged 18 to 35 in good health. This CDR3 reads CASSSGSGGTYNERFF. CDR3 DNA: TGTGCCAGCAGTTCCGGAAGCGGGGGAACTTACAATGAGCGGTTCTTC.